A selection of T cell receptor beta chains follows, all from one sample in a study of T cell responses to AZD1222 COVID-19 vaccine. TCRdb's copy holds only in-frame clones and misses some; the assay was immunoSEQ multiplex PCR. The table includes about 120,000 clones, approximately 91% detected once. The specimen comprised peripheral blood, sampled on day 0 of AZD1222 vaccination. The receptors here all came from an adult in good health. Each CDR3 is given with its conserved first and last residue. Each record gives: J gene, clone size, V gene, CDR3 protein. Rows give clone size only sometimes, using once, few, many, or a class for an expanded clone.

j_call: TRBJ1-2
clone_size: .
v_call: TRBV7-8
cdr3_aa: CASSRITGGAGYGYTF

j_call: TRBJ2-1
clone_size: .
v_call: TRBV9
cdr3_aa: CASSAPGQGARNEQFF

j_call: TRBJ1-1
clone_size: .
v_call: TRBV4-2
cdr3_aa: CASSQDRDIGAFF

j_call: TRBJ2-7
clone_size: .
v_call: TRBV30
cdr3_aa: CAWRNRLAGGGGQYF

j_call: TRBJ1-6
clone_size: .
v_call: TRBV9
cdr3_aa: CASSADLTGRNSPLHF

j_call: TRBJ2-3
clone_size: .
v_call: TRBV24-1
cdr3_aa: CATSDPGRDTQYF

j_call: TRBJ2-5
clone_size: .
v_call: TRBV5-1
cdr3_aa: CASSSLTGFQTQYF

j_call: TRBJ2-3
clone_size: few
v_call: TRBV18
cdr3_aa: CASSPGQGITDTQYF

j_call: TRBJ1-1
clone_size: .
v_call: TRBV14
cdr3_aa: CASSQSYRGRDTEAFF

j_call: TRBJ2-1
clone_size: .
v_call: TRBV24-1
cdr3_aa: CATSDTGHGYNEQFF

j_call: TRBJ2-2
clone_size: .
v_call: TRBV11-2
cdr3_aa: CASSFGSGTNTGELFF

j_call: TRBJ1-5
clone_size: .
v_call: TRBV20-1
cdr3_aa: CSASWGLSNQPQHF

j_call: TRBJ2-1
clone_size: once
v_call: TRBV27
cdr3_aa: CASSLSREPYNEQFF

j_call: TRBJ1-2
clone_size: .
v_call: TRBV9
cdr3_aa: CASSVGQRGSNYGYTF

j_call: TRBJ1-3
clone_size: .
v_call: TRBV4-2
cdr3_aa: CASSRTGVGNTIYF

j_call: TRBJ2-1
clone_size: .
v_call: TRBV3-1/TRBV3-2
cdr3_aa: CASSRTDTNEQFF

j_call: TRBJ2-3
clone_size: .
v_call: TRBV30
cdr3_aa: CAWIRGGGDTQYF

j_call: TRBJ1-1
clone_size: .
v_call: TRBV11-2
cdr3_aa: CASSWEVTEAFF

j_call: TRBJ2-3
clone_size: once
v_call: TRBV30
cdr3_aa: CAWSVMEGTDTQYF

j_call: TRBJ2-7
clone_size: .
v_call: TRBV11-2
cdr3_aa: CASSPLWEQYF

j_call: TRBJ2-6
clone_size: .
v_call: TRBV25-1
cdr3_aa: CASSGADRVTSGANVLTF

j_call: TRBJ2-7
clone_size: .
v_call: TRBV5-4
cdr3_aa: CASSLTSVSEQYF

j_call: TRBJ1-6
clone_size: .
v_call: TRBV5-1
cdr3_aa: CASSLQEYNSPLHF

j_call: TRBJ2-3
clone_size: .
v_call: TRBV6-5
cdr3_aa: CASTLTDTQYF

j_call: TRBJ2-7
clone_size: .
v_call: TRBV10-3
cdr3_aa: CAISRAGGPHSYEQYF

j_call: TRBJ1-1
clone_size: .
v_call: TRBV11-2
cdr3_aa: CASSPLRMRTEAFF

j_call: TRBJ1-1
clone_size: .
v_call: TRBV3-1/TRBV3-2
cdr3_aa: CASSQGPITLGTEAFF

j_call: TRBJ2-1
clone_size: .
v_call: TRBV19
cdr3_aa: CASSSASLRDEQFF

j_call: TRBJ2-1
clone_size: .
v_call: TRBV18
cdr3_aa: CASSPPVDNEQFF

j_call: TRBJ1-1
clone_size: .
v_call: TRBV5-1
cdr3_aa: CASSLVDTEAFF

j_call: TRBJ1-1
clone_size: .
v_call: TRBV5-1
cdr3_aa: CASSSDRVGNTEAFF

j_call: TRBJ2-7
clone_size: few
v_call: TRBV11-3
cdr3_aa: CASSPQGSYEQYF

j_call: TRBJ1-6
clone_size: .
v_call: TRBV3-1/TRBV3-2
cdr3_aa: CASSPSQGSNSPLHF

j_call: TRBJ1-1
clone_size: .
v_call: TRBV9
cdr3_aa: CASSVGGPNTEAFF

j_call: TRBJ2-7
clone_size: .
v_call: TRBV2
cdr3_aa: CASTLAGGYEQYF

j_call: TRBJ2-7
clone_size: .
v_call: TRBV6-5
cdr3_aa: CASSRTGRNYEQYF

j_call: TRBJ2-3
clone_size: medium-sized
v_call: TRBV24-1
cdr3_aa: CATSDFGLAGADTQYF

j_call: TRBJ2-2
clone_size: .
v_call: TRBV27
cdr3_aa: CASSRTESTGELFF

j_call: TRBJ1-2
clone_size: .
v_call: TRBV21-1
cdr3_aa: CAHPGDSYGYTF

j_call: TRBJ2-7
clone_size: .
v_call: TRBV28
cdr3_aa: CASTERALTPGQGIGEQYF

j_call: TRBJ2-1
clone_size: .
v_call: TRBV6-5
cdr3_aa: CASRKRNEQFF

j_call: TRBJ2-7
clone_size: .
v_call: TRBV7-2
cdr3_aa: CASSTHAGTAFVEQYF

j_call: TRBJ2-5
clone_size: .
v_call: TRBV18
cdr3_aa: CASSPTSGAKETQYF

j_call: TRBJ1-2
clone_size: .
v_call: TRBV14
cdr3_aa: CASSQEDRNYGYTF

j_call: TRBJ2-7
clone_size: .
v_call: TRBV3-1/TRBV3-2
cdr3_aa: CASSPWDRGYEQYF

j_call: TRBJ2-7
clone_size: .
v_call: TRBV5-6
cdr3_aa: CASSLNLNSYEQYF

j_call: TRBJ2-3
clone_size: .
v_call: TRBV7-3
cdr3_aa: CASSLRPMTDTQYF

j_call: TRBJ1-3
clone_size: .
v_call: TRBV6-1
cdr3_aa: CASSEGQAPGNTIYF